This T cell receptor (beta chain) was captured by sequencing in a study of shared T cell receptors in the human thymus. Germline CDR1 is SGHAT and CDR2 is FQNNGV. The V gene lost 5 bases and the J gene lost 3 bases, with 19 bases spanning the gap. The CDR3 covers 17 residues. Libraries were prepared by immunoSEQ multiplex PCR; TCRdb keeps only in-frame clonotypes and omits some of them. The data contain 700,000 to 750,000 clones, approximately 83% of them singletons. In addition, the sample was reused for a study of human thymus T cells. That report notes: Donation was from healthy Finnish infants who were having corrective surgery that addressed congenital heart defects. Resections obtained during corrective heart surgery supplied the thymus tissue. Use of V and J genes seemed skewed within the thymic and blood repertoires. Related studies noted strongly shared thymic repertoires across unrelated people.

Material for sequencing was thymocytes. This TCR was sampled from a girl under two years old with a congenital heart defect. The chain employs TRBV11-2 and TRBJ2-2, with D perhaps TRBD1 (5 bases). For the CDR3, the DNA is TGTGCCAGCAGCCCACCCAGACAGAATCCCTACACCGGGGAGCTGTTTTTT. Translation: CASSPPRQNPYTGELFF. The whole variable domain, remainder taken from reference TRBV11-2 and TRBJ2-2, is EAGVAQSPRYKIIEKRQSVAFWCNPISGHATLYWYQQILGQGPKLLIQFQNNGVVDDSQLPKDRFSAERLKGVDSTLKIQPAKLEDSAVYLCASSPPRQNPYTGELFFGEGSRLTVL.